These 24 T cell receptor beta chains came from one sample sequenced in a study of CD8+ T cells in alopecia areata. Regarding treatment: oral pan-JAK inhibitor, 5-10 mg twice daily. Reverse transcribed after extraction, RNA yielded cDNA as the sequencing template. Assay: immunoSEQ multiplex PCR; the TCRdb copy retains only in-frame clones and omits some. Altogether nearly 95,000 clones are present, around 70% being singletons, with the ten largest covering 15% to 20%. Sequences were derived from CD8+ T cells sorted from blood, sampled around week 42, from a patient treated with tofacitinib. The receptors shown here come from a human donor with alopecia areata.

The chain has TRBV4-3 and TRBJ2-3; 9 positions agree with TRBD2. In germline, CDR1 is LGHNA, CDR2 YSLEER. The CDR3 is 17 residues long. The V gene end was trimmed by 0 bases and the J gene end by 5 bases; junction bases not matched to a gene: 9. This CDR3 is CASSQDLAGGPVDTQYF. The CDR3 region has the DNA TGCGCCAGCAGCCAAGATCTTGCGGGGGGGCCGGTAGATACGCAGTATTTT.

The rearrangement links TRBV15 to TRBJ2-1, with a tentative D call TRBD1 (7 bases). Germline V gene lookup returns CDR1 LNHNV and CDR2 YYDKDF (reference sequence). Trimming stripped 0 bases from V and 10 bases from J, with 13 bases between. CDR3 size: 14 residues. The CDR3 DNA sequence: TGTGCCACCAGCAGAGATCGGCAGGGGGGAGAGCAGTTCTTC. Protein sequence: CATSRDRQGGEQFF.

The J gene is TRBJ2-7, the V gene TRBV2; 7 bases match TRBD1. V was pared by 3 bases and J by 2 bases, with 7 bases of the junction left unmatched. Germline CDR1 reads SNHLY; CDR2 reads FYNNEI. CDR3 size: 15 residues. CDR3: CASSDRGTIPYEQYF. The CDR3 DNA reads as TGTGCCAGCAGTGACAGGGGGACCATACCCTACGAGCAGTACTTC.

V is TRBV29-1 and J is TRBJ2-5, with D unresolved. The germline V gene encodes CDR1 SQVTM and CDR2 ANQGSEA. Trimming pared 2 bases from V and 3 bases from J, leaving 13 bases between. CDR3 length: 14 residues. The DNA of the CDR3 is TGCAGCGTTGAAAGTATGGTGGCAGAAGAGACCCAGTACTTC. Protein: CSVESMVAEETQYF. Based on the CDR3 plus reference TRBV29-1 and TRBJ2-5, the full variable domain is SAVISQKPSRDICQRGTSLTIQCQVDSQVTMMFWYRQQPGQSLTLIATANQGSEATYESGFVIDKFPISRPNLTFSTLTVSNMSPEDSSIYLCSVESMVAEETQYFGPGTRLLVL.

This sequence joins TRBV29-1 and TRBJ1-1, with 7 nucleotides matching TRBD1. The germline gives CDR1 SQVTM, CDR2 ANQGSEA. Losses at the gene ends were 8 bases for V and 4 bases for J; bases not matched to a gene: 10. This CDR3 has 13 residues. The CDR3 nucleotides read TGCAGCCCCTACCCGGGACAGAGCACTGAAGCTTTCTTT. The encoded protein is CSPYPGQSTEAFF. The full variable domain, its missing parts supplied by reference TRBV29-1 and TRBJ1-1, is SAVISQKPSRDICQRGTSLTIQCQVDSQVTMMFWYRQQPGQSLTLIATANQGSEATYESGFVIDKFPISRPNLTFSTLTVSNMSPEDSSIYLCSPYPGQSTEAFFGQGTRLTVV.

This clone was observed a few times. The chain joins TRBV10-2 to TRBJ2-3, with 7 bases identical to TRBD2. The CDR3 sequence is 14 residues long. Trimming at V came to 6 bases and at J to 6 bases, leaving 9 bases not matched to a gene. Germline CDR1 reads WSHSY; CDR2 reads SAAADI. The CDR3 nucleotides are TGCGCCAGCAGACCGGGACTAAATCTGGATACGCAGTATTTT. Amino acid sequence: CASRPGLNLDTQYF.

The chain employs TRBV7-6 and TRBJ1-4; D not certain. The V and J ends lost 5 bases and 8 bases respectively, with 18 bases between them. This CDR3 is built from 15 residues. CDR1 and CDR2 (germline): SGHVS, FNYEAQ. As DNA, the CDR3 is TGTGCCAGCAGCCCAAATCCTGCGGCGGAAGAAAAACTGTTTTTT. This codes for CASSPNPAAEEKLFF.

The chain combines TRBV19 with TRBJ2-7, with 10 bases aligning to TRBD2. Per the germline V gene, CDR1 is LNHDA and CDR2 is SQIVND (reference sequence). Germline trimming cut 6 bases from V and 2 bases from J; bases unmatched to any gene: 13. This CDR3 is built from 17 residues. CDR3 protein: CASRESGGASDPYEQYF. As DNA, the CDR3 is TGTGCCAGTAGAGAGAGCGGGGGGGCGTCGGATCCCTACGAGCAGTACTTC.

A few counts support this clone. In nucleotides, the CDR3 is TGTGCCAGCAGTGAGGCGGTTGGAGATCTCGGTTCACCCCTCCACTTT. Protein sequence: CASSEAVGDLGSPLHF. J is TRBJ1-6 and V is TRBV27; D is unresolved. V dropped 5 bases and J dropped 9 bases, with 20 bases sitting between them. The germline V gene has CDR1 MNHEY and CDR2 SMNVEV (reference sequence). This CDR3 has 16 residues.

This chain uses TRBV9 with TRBJ2-1, with TRBD1 as a possible D gene (5 bases). Trimming removed 4 bases from V and 4 bases from J, with 9 bases in between. CDR1 and CDR2 (germline): SGDLS, YYNGEE. The length of the CDR3 is 13 residues. CDR3 sequence: CASSQTVYNEQFF. In nucleotides, the CDR3 is TGTGCCAGCAGCCAGACAGTATACAATGAGCAGTTCTTC.

V and J are TRBV27 and TRBJ1-2; a possible D gene is TRBD1 (6 bases). Trimming stripped 8 bases from V and 4 bases from J, with 20 bases between. The CDR3 has 15 residues. Germline V gene lookup returns CDR1 MNHEY and CDR2 SMNVEV (reference sequence). CDR3 in amino acids: CASGGLGGRFYGYTF. CDR3 nucleotide sequence: TGTGCCAGCGGGGGTTTGGGGGGGCGATTCTATGGCTACACCTTC.

CDR3 in DNA: TGTGCCTGGAGCGATGGACACCAGCAGTTCTTC. Residues: CAWSDGHQQFF. V and J are TRBV30 and TRBJ2-1; perhaps TRBD1 as D (5 bases). The germline CDR1 and CDR2 sequences are GTSNPN and SVGIG (reference sequence). Deletions cut 3 bases from V and 11 bases from J, with 11 bases between. CDR3 length: 11 residues.

This clone was found a few times. This rearrangement joins TRBV7-8 to TRBJ2-1; 7 positions agree with TRBD2. The CDR3 consists of 13 residues. V was clipped by 5 bases and J by 6 bases; unmatched bases: 4. The germline V gene has CDR1 SGHVS and CDR2 FQNEAQ. The CDR3 DNA reads TGTGCCAGCAGCCCTTCTAGCGGCAATGAGCAGTTCTTC. This translates into CASSPSSGNEQFF.

This clone was seen once. The chain couples TRBV29-1 to TRBJ1-2; no reliable D call. This CDR3 region has 11 residues. In germline, CDR1 is SQVTM, CDR2 ANQGSEA. The V end lost 4 bases, the J end lost 4 bases, and 7 bases lay between the germline ends. CDR3 bases: TGCAGCGTTGTGGAGACCTATGGCTACACCTTC. This sequence encodes CSVVETYGYTF. The full variable domain, in which reference TRBV29-1 and TRBJ1-2 provide the parts outside the CDR3, is SAVISQKPSRDICQRGTSLTIQCQVDSQVTMMFWYRQQPGQSLTLIATANQGSEATYESGFVIDKFPISRPNLTFSTLTVSNMSPEDSSIYLCSVVETYGYTFGSGTRLTVV.

The chain employs TRBV11-2 and TRBJ2-7; the match to TRBD2 covers 7 bases. Trimming cost V 8 bases and J 1 base; bases outside gene matches: 11. The CDR3 length is 15 residues. Germline CDR1 is SGHAT and CDR2 is FQNNGV. DNA of the CDR3: TGTGCCAGCGGGATAGGGCGGGGGAGATCCTACGAGCAGTACTTC. Residues: CASGIGRGRSYEQYF.

This chain links TRBV5-4 with TRBJ2-7; 9 bases line up with TRBD1. CDR1 and CDR2 (germline): SGHNT, YYREEE (reference sequence). V shed 2 bases and J 1 base; nucleotides not matched to a gene: 1. The CDR3 covers 14 residues. This chain's CDR3 is CASSFGQGSYEQYF. The CDR3 coding sequence is TGTGCCAGCAGCTTCGGACAGGGGTCCTACGAGCAGTACTTC.

This clone was counted a single time. The chain combines TRBV2 with TRBJ2-7; 10 bases fit TRBD1. The germline gives CDR1 SNHLY, CDR2 FYNNEI. Trimming took 5 bases from V and 5 from J; bases not matched to a gene: 12. The CDR3 has 16 amino acids. This chain's CDR3 is CASSTSRDRGVHEQYF. CDR3 DNA: TGTGCCAGCAGTACGTCCCGGGACAGGGGTGTCCACGAGCAGTACTTC.

Only a few counts were recorded for this clone. This CDR3 reads CSGRWGADGYTF. The CDR3 DNA is TGCAGCGGGCGGTGGGGGGCGGACGGCTACACCTTC. V and J are TRBV29-1 and TRBJ1-2; D possibly corresponds to TRBD1 (6 bases). Germline CDR1 and CDR2: SQVTM and ANQGSEA. The CDR3 totals 12 residues. Trimming removed 7 bases at V and 8 bases at J, with 17 bases between.

This clone was recorded only once. The same CDR3 can be traced to other DNA sequences in this sample. The chain has TRBV19 and TRBJ1-1; D gene ambiguous. Germline CDR1 and CDR2: LNHDA and SQIVND (reference sequence). This CDR3 comprises 12 residues. Trimming removed 3 bases from V and 1 base from J, with 3 bases in between. The CDR3 protein is CASSIPNTEAFF. CDR3 DNA sequence: TGTGCCAGTAGTATTCCGAACACTGAAGCTTTCTTT.

The CDR3, as DNA: TGTGCCAGCAGCCACGGCCTTGAAGCTTTCTTT. This gives the protein CASSHGLEAFF. The V call is TRBV13, the J call TRBJ1-1; no clear D gene. This CDR3 is 11 amino acids long. V lost 5 bases, J lost 7 bases, and 8 bases lay in between. CDR1 PRHDT and CDR2 FYEKMQ come from the germline V gene (reference sequence). Complete variable domain (other parts from reference TRBV13 and TRBJ1-1): AAGVIQSPRHLIKEKRETATLKCYPIPRHDTVYWYQQGPGQDPQFLISFYEKMQSDKGSIPDRFSAQQFSDYHSELNMSSLELGDSALYFCASSHGLEAFFGQGTRLTVV.

V usage is TRBV10-1 and J usage is TRBJ1-1; a weak D match, TRBD1 (5 bases). From germline, CDR1 is WNHNN and CDR2 SYGVQD (reference sequence). Trimming cost V 8 bases and J 3 bases, with 19 bases left between them. The CDR3 extends over 15 amino acids. CDR3: CASRGLRAGHTEAFF. The CDR3 DNA is TGCGCCAGCCGGGGTTTGAGGGCAGGGCACACTGAAGCTTTCTTT.

The chain employs TRBV12-5 and TRBJ2-1; TRBD2 might be the D (6 bases). CDR1 and CDR2 (germline): LGHNT, FRNRAP. V dropped 5 bases and J dropped 10 bases, with 12 bases sitting between them. This CDR3 is built from 12 residues. The CDR3 DNA follows: TGTGCTAGTGGTCAGAGGGCGGGGGAGCAGTTCTTC. It is translated as CASGQRAGEQFF.

The chain employs TRBV2 and TRBJ2-5, with a possible D match to TRBD1 (5 bases). Germline V gene sequence: CDR1 SNHLY, CDR2 FYNNEI. Trimming stripped 7 bases from V and 2 bases from J, with 17 bases between. CDR3 size: 15 residues. The DNA for the CDR3 is TGTGCCAGCAAGTTCACCTATGACAGTCAAGAGACCCAGTACTTC. Its translation is CASKFTYDSQETQYF.

This clone was detected only a few times. Germline is not matched at one junction end, which may reflect a read error. The chain combines TRBV2 with TRBJ2-7, with D unclear. Germline values: CDR1 SNHLY, CDR2 FYNNEI. CDR3 length: 13 residues. For the CDR3, the DNA is TGTGCCAGCAGAGAAGGAAGCTCCTACGAGCAGTACTTC. This gives the protein CASREGSSYEQYF.